What follows are 29 T cell receptor beta chains derived from one specimen sequenced in a study of CD8 T cells in Susac syndrome. The authors reverse transcribed roughly 0.5 to 1 ug RNA with random hexamers. TCRdb re-derived calls from the immunoSEQ multiplex PCR reads in MiXCR, one entry per CDR3 protein. Of about 150,000 distinct CDR3 sequences listed, around 95% are singletons. The sequencing input was CD8+ T cells from PBMCs. These receptors were obtained from a human donor with multiple sclerosis.

The chain carries TRBV6-2 or TRBV6-3 and TRBJ1-6; D may be TRBD1 (5 bases). V was pared by 7 bases and J by 7 bases, with 11 bases between. The CDR3 is 13 amino acids. Germline-derived CDR1 and CDR2 are MNHEY and SVGEGT. CDR3 protein: CASTEGWNSPLHF. CDR3 coding DNA: TGTGCCAGCACTGAGGGGTGGAATTCACCCCTCCACTTT.

The chain employs TRBV20-1 and TRBJ2-1, with 9 positions matching TRBD1. Germline trimming cut 5 bases from V and 6 bases from J; bases unmatched to any gene: 8. The CDR3 totals 14 residues. CDR1 and CDR2 (germline): DFQATT, SNEGSKA (reference sequence). The chain's CDR3 is CSAYTGGRSNEQFF. The CDR3 DNA follows: TGCAGTGCTTACACAGGGGGCCGAAGCAATGAGCAGTTCTTC.

The chain carries TRBV7-9 and TRBJ2-2, with D unclear. The CDR3 contains 14 residues. V lost 1 base to trimming and J lost 2 bases, with 5 bases between them. Germline V gene data show CDR1 as SEHNR and CDR2 as FQNEAQ (reference sequence). The CDR3: CASSLEGNTGELFF. The CDR3 nucleotides are TGTGCCAGCAGCTTAGAGGGTAACACCGGGGAGCTGTTTTTT.

This clonotype was counted once. The chain uses TRBV7-9 and TRBJ2-1, with TRBD2 identical over 10 bases. CDR3 length: 15 amino acids. V trimming: 5 bases; J trimming: 6 bases; junction bases outside the gene matches: 7. From germline, CDR1 is SEHNR and CDR2 FQNEAQ (reference sequence). The DNA of the CDR3 is TGTGCCAGCAGCCCCAGACTAGCGGGTGGCAATGAGCAGTTCTTC. It codes for CASSPRLAGGNEQFF.

V and J are TRBV5-6 and TRBJ2-7, with no clear D. Germline V lookup: CDR1 SGHDT, CDR2 YYEEEE. The V end lost 0 bases, the J end lost 5 bases, and 12 bases lay between the germline ends. CDR3 length: 14 amino acids. The CDR3 loop is CASSLDLGIDEQYV. As DNA, the CDR3 is TGTGCCAGCAGCTTGGATCTGGGTATCGACGAGCAGTACGTC.

J is TRBJ1-5 and V is TRBV3-1, with a possible D match to TRBD1 (5 bases). Germline V gene sequence: CDR1 LGHDT, CDR2 YNNKEL (reference sequence). V was clipped by 1 base and J by 0 bases, with 13 bases between them. The CDR3 covers 17 residues. CDR3 nucleotides: TGTGCCAGCAGCCAAGGATTCGGGGGGTATAGCAATCAGCCCCAGCATTTT. Residues: CASSQGFGGYSNQPQHF.

The V and J genes are TRBV4-1 and TRBJ2-1; the D gene could be TRBD1 or TRBD2 (5 bases each). V was clipped by 0 bases and J by 4 bases, with 16 bases between them. The CDR3 consists of 17 residues. Per the germline V gene, CDR1 is MGHRA and CDR2 is YSYEKL. CDR3 protein: CASSQERAGADYNEQFF. Here the CDR3 DNA reads TGCGCCAGCAGCCAAGAAAGAGCCGGGGCCGATTACAATGAGCAGTTCTTC.

V and J are TRBV30 and TRBJ1-2, with D uncertain. The CDR3 extends over 11 amino acids. The germline V and J ends were trimmed by 4 bases and 4 bases, with 7 bases remaining between them. From germline, CDR1 is GTSNPN and CDR2 SVGIG (reference sequence). The DNA for the CDR3 is TGTGCCTGGACAGTTTCCTATGGCTACACCTTC. Amino acids: CAWTVSYGYTF. Together with reference TRBV30 and TRBJ1-2, the CDR3 gives the full variable domain: SQTIHQWPATLVQPVGSPLSLECTVEGTSNPNLYWYRQAAGRGLQLLFYSVGIGQISSEVPQNLSASRPQDRQFILSSKKLLLSDSGFYLCAWTVSYGYTFGSGTRLTVV.

The chain is built from TRBV24-1 and TRBJ2-3; D remains unclear. Germline values: CDR1 KGHDR, CDR2 SFDVKD. V was cut by 4 bases and J by 0 bases, with 10 bases left in between. There are 15 residues in the CDR3. CDR3 bases: TGTGCCACCAGTGACCGGGCTTCCAGCACAGATACGCAGTATTTT. Translated, it gives CATSDRASSTDTQYF.

This chain uses TRBV11-2 with TRBJ2-7; D is possibly TRBD1 or TRBD2 (6 bases each). The CDR3 spans 15 residues. V was trimmed by 2 bases and J by 4 bases, leaving 15 bases between them. Per germline, CDR1 SGHAT and CDR2 FQNNGV. The CDR3 is CASSLSGAAGYEQYV. The CDR3 coding sequence is TGTGCCAGCAGCTTATCGGGGGCCGCGGGGTACGAGCAGTACGTC.

This rearrangement joins TRBV3-1 to TRBJ2-7; D is uncertain. Trimming pared 2 bases from V and 2 bases from J, leaving 10 bases between. The CDR3 sequence is 14 residues long. CDR1 is LGHDT and CDR2 is YNNKEL in the germline V gene (reference sequence). The CDR3 coding sequence is TGTGCCAGCAGCCAACCACACACCACCTACGAGCAGTACTTC. It codes for CASSQPHTTYEQYF.

This chain connects TRBV11-2 to TRBJ2-7; 7 bases agree with TRBD1. The CDR3 sequence is 15 residues long. The V and J ends lost 1 base and 0 bases, in that order; junction bases with no gene match: 3. Per germline, CDR1 SGHAT and CDR2 FQNNGV. The CDR3 loop reads CASSLGQGYSYEQYV. The CDR3 DNA sequence: TGTGCCAGCAGCTTAGGACAGGGCTACTCCTACGAGCAGTACGTC.

The chain couples TRBV15 to TRBJ2-7, with D possibly being TRBD2 (6 bases). The V end lost 5 bases, the J end lost 2 bases, and 10 bases lay between the germline ends. Germline lookup yields CDR1 LNHNV and CDR2 YYDKDF (reference sequence). The CDR3 contains 13 residues. The CDR3: CATSRETTYEQYV. In DNA, the CDR3 is TGTGCCACCAGCCGGGAGACCACCTACGAGCAGTACGTC.

This clonotype was seen only once. The chain is built from TRBV20-1 and TRBJ2-3; possibly TRBD2 for D (5 bases). This CDR3 is 12 amino acids long. Germline assignment: CDR1 DFQATT and CDR2 SNEGSKA (reference sequence). Trimming removed 5 bases from V and 6 bases from J, with 12 bases in between. The DNA of the CDR3 is TGCAGTGCTTTCCGGGGTGGCGATACGCAGTATTTT. It yields the protein CSAFRGGDTQYF.

The rearrangement joins TRBV9 to TRBJ2-3, with 7 bases that match TRBD1. Germline V gene lookup returns CDR1 SGDLS and CDR2 YYNGEE. Trimming at V came to 3 bases and at J to 2 bases, leaving 12 bases not matched to a gene. This CDR3 has 17 residues. CDR3 protein: CASSDGTAHPPTDTQYF. The CDR3 region has the DNA TGTGCCAGCAGCGACGGGACAGCCCACCCTCCCACAGATACGCAGTATTTT. The complete variable domain, with remaining parts taken from reference TRBV9 and TRBJ2-3, reads DSGVTQTPKHLITATGQRVTLRCSPRSGDLSVYWYQQSLDQGLQFLIQYYNGEERAKGNILERFSAQQFPDLHSELNLSSLELGDSALYFCASSDGTAHPPTDTQYFGPGTRLTVL.

V is TRBV12-3 or TRBV12-4 and J is TRBJ2-3; 9 bases agree with TRBD2. The CDR3 covers 14 residues. The V segment lost 6 bases and the J segment 4 bases; nucleotides outside the gene matches: 5. CDR3 nucleotide sequence: TGTGCCAGCAGCAAAGGCGGGGGGGCAGATACGCAGTATTTT. This sequence encodes CASSKGGGADTQYF.

In its sample, this clonotype was seen once. The chain combines TRBV7-9 with TRBJ2-7, with D perhaps matching TRBD2 (5 bases). CDR1 SEHNR and CDR2 FQNEAQ come from the germline V gene (reference sequence). This CDR3 comprises 12 residues. Trimming took off 7 bases at V and 0 bases at J, with 7 bases between the two ends. This CDR3 is CASTGSSYEQYV. CDR3 DNA sequence: TGTGCCAGCACGGGGAGCTCCTACGAGCAGTACGTC.

This rearrangement joins TRBV30 to TRBJ1-1; 9 bases align to TRBD1. The CDR3 has 15 amino acids. Trimming took 6 bases from V and 6 from J; bases not matched to a gene: 14. Germline assignment: CDR1 GTSNPN and CDR2 SVGIG (reference sequence). The CDR3 reads CACESQGARSSEAFF. CDR3 sequence (DNA): TGTGCCTGCGAATCACAGGGGGCGCGTTCTTCTGAAGCTTTCTTT.

The rearrangement uses TRBV6-5 and TRBJ2-7, with D possibly TRBD2 on 5 matching bases. In germline, CDR1 is MNHEY, CDR2 SVGAGI. This CDR3 contains 13 residues. Trimming pared 6 bases from V and 2 bases from J, leaving 11 bases between. CDR3 region: CASSPDGAYEQYV. The CDR3 DNA reads as TGTGCCAGCAGCCCGGACGGGGCCTACGAGCAGTACGTC.

The chain is built from TRBV6-5 and TRBJ1-1, with TRBD1 identical over 10 bases. Germline V gene lookup returns CDR1 MNHEY and CDR2 SVGAGI. CDR3 size: 14 residues. V was pared by 5 bases and J by 3 bases, with 3 bases of the junction left unmatched. The CDR3 DNA sequence: TGTGCCAGCAGTCTGGACAGGGGGTACACTGAAGCTTTCTTT. It yields the protein CASSLDRGYTEAFF.

This clonotype was detected only once. CDR3 region: CASSITGATGELFF. The CDR3 bases are TGTGCCAGTAGTATAACAGGGGCCACCGGGGAGCTGTTTTTT. This chain links TRBV19 with TRBJ2-2; 7 bases are shared with TRBD1. J was trimmed by 4 bases and V by 2 bases; bases with no gene match: 1. The CDR3 consists of 14 residues. The germline CDR1 and CDR2 sequences are LNHDA and SQIVND (reference sequence).

The V and J genes are TRBV2 and TRBJ1-3; tentatively, D is TRBD1 (6 bases). The germline V gene encodes CDR1 SNHLY and CDR2 FYNNEI. There are 11 residues in the CDR3. The ends were cut back, 5 bases at V and 7 bases at J, with 6 bases in the middle. CDR3 bases: TGTGCCAGCAGTACAGGGAACACCATATATTTT. This sequence encodes CASSTGNTIYF.

The CDR3 coding sequence is TGTGCCTGGAGTGTTTGGGGGGGCGAGCAGTACTTC. This encodes CAWSVWGGEQYF. The V call is TRBV30, the J call TRBJ2-7; 7 nucleotides agree with TRBD2. This CDR3 contains 12 residues. V lost 0 bases, J lost 6 bases, and 2 bases stayed unmatched. Germline values: CDR1 GTSNPN, CDR2 SVGIG (reference sequence).

V usage is TRBV29-1 and J usage is TRBJ1-1; 8 nucleotides agree with TRBD1. Trimming at V came to 8 bases and at J to 4 bases, leaving 6 bases not matched to a gene. Germline CDR1 is SQVTM and CDR2 is ANQGSEA. The CDR3 runs to 12 residues. CDR3 protein: CSSSQGATEAFF. CDR3 sequence (DNA): TGCAGCTCTTCCCAGGGGGCCACTGAAGCTTTCTTT. The full variable domain, with the rest looked up from reference TRBV29-1 and TRBJ1-1, is SAVISQKPSRDICQRGTSLTIQCQVDSQVTMMFWYRQQPGQSLTLIATANQGSEATYESGFVIDKFPISRPNLTFSTLTVSNMSPEDSSIYLCSSSQGATEAFFGQGTRLTVV.

The gene calls are TRBV29-1 and TRBJ1-3; 7 nucleotides line up with TRBD1. J gave up 5 bases and V 6 bases, and 7 bases lay outside the gene matches. CDR1 is SQVTM, CDR2 ANQGSEA, per germline. The CDR3 is made up of 13 amino acids. CDR3 in DNA: TGCAGCGTCGAGGGACAGCCGAGAAACACCATATATTTT. Its translation is CSVEGQPRNTIYF.

The rearrangement links TRBV6-5 to TRBJ2-1, with D possibly matching TRBD1 (5 bases). CDR1 is MNHEY, CDR2 SVGAGI, per germline. V was cut by 3 bases and J by 4 bases, with 10 bases left in between. The CDR3 extends over 14 amino acids. The CDR3 DNA follows: TGTGCCAGCAGTTATGGGGCGGTATACAATGAGCAGTTCTTC. It yields the protein CASSYGAVYNEQFF.

The CDR3, as DNA: TGTGCCAGCAGACCAGGTTCCGGGATGGGAGGCTACACCTTC. Translating it yields CASRPGSGMGGYTF. The chain joins TRBV3-1 to TRBJ1-2; D remains ambiguous. Trimming took 6 bases from V and 8 from J, leaving 19 bases between them. Germline V lookup: CDR1 LGHDT, CDR2 YNNKEL (reference sequence). This CDR3 has 14 amino acids.

V usage is TRBV9 and J usage is TRBJ1-2; 7 nucleotides agree with TRBD1. In germline, CDR1 is SGDLS, CDR2 YYNGEE. This CDR3 is built from 13 residues. V trimming: 5 bases; J trimming: 2 bases; junction bases outside the gene matches: 3. This chain's CDR3 is CASSETGNYGYTF. Here the CDR3 DNA reads TGTGCCAGCAGTGAGACAGGGAACTATGGCTACACCTTC.

The V call is TRBV29-1, the J call TRBJ2-1; 8 positions agree with TRBD2. This CDR3 spans 16 amino acids. Losses at the gene ends were 3 bases for V and 4 bases for J; bases not matched to a gene: 11. Germline V gene sequence: CDR1 SQVTM, CDR2 ANQGSEA. The CDR3 is CSVDVAGYSNYNEQFF. In DNA form, the CDR3 reads TGCAGCGTTGATGTAGCGGGATACAGCAATTACAATGAGCAGTTCTTC.